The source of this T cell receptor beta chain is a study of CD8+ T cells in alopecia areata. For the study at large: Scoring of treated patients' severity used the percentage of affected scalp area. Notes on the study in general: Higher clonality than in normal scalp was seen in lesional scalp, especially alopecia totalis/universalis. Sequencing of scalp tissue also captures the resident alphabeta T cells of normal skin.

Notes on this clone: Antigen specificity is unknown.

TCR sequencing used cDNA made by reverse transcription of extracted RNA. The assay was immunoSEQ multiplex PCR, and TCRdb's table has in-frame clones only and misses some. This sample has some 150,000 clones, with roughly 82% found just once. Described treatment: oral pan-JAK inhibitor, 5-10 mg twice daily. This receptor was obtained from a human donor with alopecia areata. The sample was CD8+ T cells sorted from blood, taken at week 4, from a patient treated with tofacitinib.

CDR3 loop: CAWRGGQGGGYTF. In DNA, the CDR3 is TGTGCCTGGAGGGGCGGACAGGGGGGTGGCTACACCTTC. The chain links TRBV30 to TRBJ1-2; TRBD1 aligns across 10 bases. Germline CDR1 and CDR2: GTSNPN and SVGIG (reference sequence). Germline trimming cut 3 bases from V and 7 bases from J; bases unmatched to any gene: 5. The CDR3 totals 13 residues.